The clone carrying this T cell receptor beta chain appeared a single time. One end of the junction varies from germline; a read error may be responsible. 13 Jbeta primers and 60 Vbeta primers were used for the PCR. This table comes from immunoSEQ multiplex PCR, and its TCRdb copy is limited to in-frame clones, with some not included. This sample has roughly 200,000 clones, with about 80% found just once. This CDR3 contains 15 residues. Germline loops: CDR1 MNHNY, CDR2 SVGAGI (reference sequence). This specimen belongs to a study of cytomegalovirus exposure and HLA in healthy donors. The rearrangement joins TRBV6-6 to TRBJ1-2; TRBD1 agrees at 7 bases. This sequence was found in a young woman in good health and CMV-seronegative. Specimen: PBMCs. In nucleotides, the CDR3 is TGTGCCAGCAGTTACTTGGGGACAGACTTCTATGGCTACCCCTTC. It codes for CASSYLGTDFYGYPF.